The 13 T cell receptor beta chains reported below all come from one sample, sequenced in a study of blood T cell repertoires in COVID-19. The protocol was immunoSEQ multiplex PCR, while the TCRdb copy is restricted to in-frame clones and leaves out a portion. The sample consists of over 250,000 clones, about 87% of them appearing once. Sequencing input: peripheral blood. These receptors were collected from a man aged 55 to 70 who had recovered from COVID-19.

The V gene is TRBV9, the J gene TRBJ1-1; D not resolved. Trimming removed 2 bases from V and 0 bases from J, with 5 bases in between. The germline CDR1 and CDR2 sequences are SGDLS and YYNGEE. CDR3 length: 13 residues. The CDR3 bases are TGTGCCAGCAGCGTTTCGGTGAACACTGAAGCTTTCTTT. It is translated as CASSVSVNTEAFF.

The chain carries TRBV7-8 and TRBJ2-5, with 8 positions matching TRBD2. The CDR3 contains 16 residues. CDR1 and CDR2 (germline): SGHVS, FQNEAQ. V lost 1 base to trimming and J lost 2 bases; unmatched junction nucleotides: 6. In DNA, the CDR3 is TGTGCCAGCAGCTTAGAGGTAGCGGGGACACAAGAGACCCAGTACTTC. Its protein product is CASSLEVAGTQETQYF. The entire variable domain, with the rest obtained from reference TRBV7-8 and TRBJ2-5, is as follows: GAGVSQSPRYKVAKRGQDVALRCDPISGHVSLFWYQQALGQGPEFLTYFQNEAQLDKSGLPSDRFFAERPEGSVSTLKIQRTQQEDSAVYLCASSLEVAGTQETQYFGPGTRLLVL.

This chain joins TRBV13 and TRBJ2-7; 10 nucleotides agree with TRBD2. The CDR3 contains 15 residues. Trimming took 5 bases from V and 2 from J; bases not matched to a gene: 6. Looked up from germline, CDR1 is PRHDT and CDR2 is FYEKMQ (reference sequence). This CDR3 reads CASSRTSGNPYEQYF. The CDR3 DNA sequence: TGTGCCAGCAGCCGAACTAGCGGGAACCCCTACGAGCAGTACTTC.

The V and J genes are TRBV5-5 and TRBJ1-4, with D unresolved. The V gene's germline CDR1 is SGHKS and CDR2 YYEKEE (reference sequence). This CDR3 contains 15 residues. V was pared by 4 bases and J by 0 bases, with 10 bases between. Here the CDR3 DNA reads TGTGCCAGCAGCCCCGCGGCATCAACTAATGAAAAACTGTTTTTT. It specifies CASSPAASTNEKLFF.

The chain is built from TRBV2 and TRBJ1-5, with 9 bases identical to TRBD1. The CDR3 consists of 14 residues. Germline V gene lookup returns CDR1 SNHLY and CDR2 FYNNEI. V trimming: 10 bases; J trimming: 3 bases; junction bases outside the gene matches: 7. CDR3 sequence (DNA): TGTGCCACCAAACAGGGGGCTACCAATCAGCCCCAGCATTTT. Its translation: CATKQGATNQPQHF.

The rearrangement uses TRBV25-1 and TRBJ2-2, with D perhaps matching TRBD1 (5 bases). The CDR3 totals 15 residues. Germline V lookup: CDR1 MGHDK, CDR2 SYGVNS. V was shortened by 2 bases and J by 7 bases, with 14 bases between the two germline ends. CDR3 sequence (DNA): TGTGCCAGCAGTGAACCCGGGTCTAGGGGCGGGGAGCTGTTTTTT. Translation: CASSEPGSRGGELFF.

This chain uses TRBV21-1 with TRBJ1-1; the table names TRBD1, a call not compared with the DNA. TRBV21-1 is a pseudogene locus. The CDR3 covers 12 residues. Written as DNA, the CDR3 is TGTGCCAGCAGCATCCGACAGGGGGCAGCTTTCTTT. It codes for CASSIRQGAAFF.

V is TRBV13 and J is TRBJ1-2, with D unclear. Per germline, CDR1 PRHDT and CDR2 FYEKMQ (reference sequence). The CDR3 is 16 amino acids. V was cut by 5 bases and J by 3 bases, with 19 bases left in between. The CDR3 nucleotides are TGTGCCAGCAGCCGTAATCCCCAGGATTTCCACTATGGCTACACCTTC. This encodes CASSRNPQDFHYGYTF. Complete variable domain (other parts from reference TRBV13 and TRBJ1-2): AAGVIQSPRHLIKEKRETATLKCYPIPRHDTVYWYQQGPGQDPQFLISFYEKMQSDKGSIPDRFSAQQFSDYHSELNMSSLELGDSALYFCASSRNPQDFHYGYTFGSGTRLTVV.

The gene calls are TRBV4-2 and TRBJ1-2; 8 bases match TRBD1. Germline trimming cut 2 bases from V and 3 bases from J; bases unmatched to any gene: 11. CDR1 LGHNA and CDR2 YNFKEQ come from the germline V gene. The CDR3 has 17 amino acids. The CDR3 reads CASSQSRRQGSYYGYTF. Written as DNA, the CDR3 is TGTGCCAGCAGCCAAAGCCGACGACAGGGGAGTTACTATGGCTACACCTTC.

The chain employs TRBV6-2 or TRBV6-3 and TRBJ1-5; D perhaps matches TRBD1 (5 bases). Trimming pared 5 bases from V and 2 bases from J, leaving 13 bases between. The CDR3 covers 15 residues. CDR1 and CDR2 (germline): MNHEY, SVGEGT. In nucleotides, the CDR3 is TGTGCCAGCAGTCCGACAGTGGGTCGCAATCAGCCCCAGCATTTT. This sequence encodes CASSPTVGRNQPQHF.

The rearrangement joins TRBV5-1 to TRBJ1-1; 11 nucleotides line up with TRBD1. The germline gives CDR1 SGHRS, CDR2 YFSETQ. CDR3 size: 15 residues. The junction had 5 bases not matched to a gene; V was cut back by 4 bases and J by 3 bases. This CDR3 is CASSNRDRGDTEAFF. CDR3 DNA: TGCGCCAGCAGCAACCGGGACAGGGGGGACACTGAAGCTTTCTTT.

The genes are TRBV28 and TRBJ2-7; D is ambiguous. Germline V gives CDR1 MDHEN, CDR2 SYDVKM. Trimming left V 4 bases short and J 2 bases short, with 6 bases between. This CDR3 spans 12 amino acids. The CDR3 DNA reads as TGTGCCAGCAGTTCCCTTCCCTACGAGCAGTACTTC. This translates into CASSSLPYEQYF.

This clone came up a few times. The genes are TRBV7-9 and TRBJ1-4; TRBD1 agrees at 7 bases. Looked up from germline, CDR1 is SEHNR and CDR2 is FQNEAQ (reference sequence). After removal of 5 bases from V and 8 bases from J, the junction contained 8 bases not matched to a gene. The CDR3 is made up of 14 amino acids. The CDR3 DNA follows: TGTGCCAGCAGCCCGGACAGGATTTTGGAAAAACTGTTTTTT. Amino acids: CASSPDRILEKLFF.